These 18 T cell receptor beta chains were sequenced from one sample in a study of post-analysis software for immune sequencing data. Unique molecular identifiers were carried by the TCR beta cDNA libraries. TCRdb itself ran the PCR reads through MiXCR, one entry per CDR3 protein. The sample has hundreds of thousands of distinct CDR3 sequences, around 40% seen once. No antigen has been identified for these receptors. Notes on the study in general: Four or five TRBV segments occurring more often in patients than controls included TRBV5-6, TRBV5-1 and TRBV20-1.

The sample taken for sequencing was blood. These receptors came from a girl between 5 and 17 years old with multiple sclerosis.

The rearrangement joins TRBV11-2 to TRBJ2-7; a weak D match, TRBD2 (6 bases). The V end lost 1 base, the J end lost 7 bases, and 20 bases lay between the germline ends. The germline V gene encodes CDR1 SGHAT and CDR2 FQNNGV. The CDR3 is 16 residues long. The CDR3 nucleotides are TGTGCCAGCAGCTTAGTCGGGGGAGCGGGTTACAATGAGCAGTACTTC. Its protein is CASSLVGGAGYNEQYF.

The V call is TRBV5-1, the J call TRBJ2-5; D tentatively fits TRBD1 or TRBD2 (5 bases each). There are 14 residues in the CDR3. Germline CDR1 is SGHRS and CDR2 is YFSETQ. Trimming stripped 2 bases from V and 2 bases from J, with 10 bases between. The CDR3 DNA reads as TGCGCCAGCAGCTTTACCGGGGCACAAGAGACCCAGTACTTC. Amino acid sequence: CASSFTGAQETQYF.

This clonotype was seen more than once but under ten times. The chain carries TRBV20-1 and TRBJ2-1; D might be TRBD2 (6 bases). This CDR3 spans 14 amino acids. Per the germline V gene, CDR1 is DFQATT and CDR2 is SNEGSKA (reference sequence). Trimming shortened V by 6 bases and J by 7 bases, and 19 bases separated the two germline ends. CDR3 protein: CSANRDLDRNEQFF. In nucleotides, the CDR3 is TGCAGTGCCAACCGGGACTTGGACCGAAATGAGCAGTTCTTC.

This clonotype occurred a few times. V is TRBV20-1 and J is TRBJ1-2; D unresolved. Trimming stripped 0 bases from V and 5 bases from J, with 16 bases between. This CDR3 contains 15 residues. CDR1 is DFQATT and CDR2 is SNEGSKA in the germline V gene (reference sequence). Here the CDR3 reads CSARDLASDGYGYTF. CDR3 sequence (DNA): TGCAGTGCTAGAGATTTGGCATCGGATGGGTATGGCTACACCTTC.

This clonotype was counted between two and nine times. V and J are TRBV20-1 and TRBJ2-1; possible D gene TRBD2, 7 bases. The CDR3 extends over 14 amino acids. The ends were cut back, 2 bases at V and 5 bases at J, with 13 bases in the middle. CDR1 and CDR2 from the germline V gene are DFQATT and SNEGSKA (reference sequence). As DNA, the CDR3 is TGCAGTGCTAGAAAGTCCGGGGGGCACAATGAGCAGTTCTTC. The encoded protein is CSARKSGGHNEQFF.

This clonotype has more than one count but fewer than ten. The V call is TRBV10-3, the J call TRBJ2-1; 7 bases are shared with TRBD1. The V gene's germline CDR1 is ENHRY and CDR2 SYGVKD. V gave up 5 bases and J gave up 6 bases; unmatched junction bases: 7. The CDR3 runs 14 residues. The chain's CDR3 is CAISPTGSGNEQFF. CDR3 nucleotides: TGTGCCATCAGTCCGACAGGGTCGGGCAATGAGCAGTTCTTC.

The chain combines TRBV6-1 with TRBJ2-3, with D unclear. The ends were cut back, 10 bases at V and 3 bases at J, with 11 bases in the middle. Looked up from germline, CDR1 is MNHNS and CDR2 is SASEGT. This CDR3 region has 12 residues. CDR3 nucleotide sequence: TGTGCCACAGCAGAGAATACAGATACGCAGTATTTT. This encodes CATAENTDTQYF.

As concerns this clonotype: An end of the junction differs from the germline gene, which may be a read error. The CDR3 is CASSLLFSSNEQYF. The CDR3 DNA is TGTGCTAGCAGCCTACTCTTTAGCAGCAATGAGCAGTACTTC. J is TRBJ2-7 and V is TRBV7-7; no definite D call. CDR1 and CDR2 (germline): SSHAT, FNYEAQ (reference sequence). The CDR3 covers 14 residues.

V usage is TRBV6-6 and J usage is TRBJ1-3; D is possibly TRBD1 (6 bases). Trimming removed 5 bases from V and 3 bases from J, with 14 bases in between. Germline V gene lookup returns CDR1 MNHNY and CDR2 SVGAGI (reference sequence). This CDR3 region has 15 residues. The CDR3 DNA follows: TGTGCCAGCAGTACAGGGTCCGGGTATGGAAACACCATATATTTT. It specifies CASSTGSGYGNTIYF.

This chain connects TRBV5-1 to TRBJ2-1; D remains ambiguous. CDR1 and CDR2 (germline): SGHRS, YFSETQ. The CDR3 is made up of 13 amino acids. Trimming stripped 6 bases from V and 7 bases from J, with 14 bases between. CDR3 sequence reads: CASTRLEFNEQFF. CDR3 nucleotides: TGCGCCAGCACTAGGCTAGAATTTAATGAGCAGTTCTTC.

This clonotype occurred a few times. The genes are TRBV7-3 and TRBJ2-3; unclear D gene. The CDR3 loop spans 16 amino acids. V was pared by 2 bases and J by 0 bases, with 12 bases between. The germline CDR1 and CDR2 sequences are SGHTA and FQGTGA. This chain's CDR3 is CASSLWSTDSTDTQYF. The DNA of the CDR3 is TGTGCCAGCAGCTTATGGTCCACGGACAGCACAGATACGCAGTATTTT. Full variable domain (missing parts from reference TRBV7-3 and TRBJ2-3): GAGVSQTPSNKVTEKGKYVELRCDPISGHTALYWYRQSLGQGPEFLIYFQGTGAADDSGLPNDRFFAVRPEGSVSTLKIQRTERGDSAVYLCASSLWSTDSTDTQYFGPGTRLTVL.

This clonotype was seen more than once but under ten times. The chain employs TRBV20-1 and TRBJ2-1, with D hard to call. V was clipped by 6 bases and J by 4 bases, with 16 bases between them. CDR1 is DFQATT and CDR2 is SNEGSKA in the germline V gene (reference sequence). The CDR3 has 14 amino acids. The CDR3 reads CSARTLVGYNEQFF. In DNA form, the CDR3 reads TGCAGTGCCAGAACCCTTGTGGGGTACAATGAGCAGTTCTTC.

The CDR3 reads CASRGQGDGNQPQHF. DNA of the CDR3: TGTGCCAGCAGAGGACAGGGGGACGGCAATCAGCCCCAGCATTTT. This sequence joins TRBV27 and TRBJ1-5; 10 bases align to TRBD1. CDR3 length: 15 residues. Trimming at V came to 6 bases and at J to 2 bases, leaving 4 bases not matched to a gene. CDR1 and CDR2 from the germline V gene are MNHEY and SMNVEV (reference sequence).

This rearrangement joins TRBV9 to TRBJ2-7, with TRBD2 matching over 11 bases. Per the germline V gene, CDR1 is SGDLS and CDR2 is YYNGEE. The V gene end was trimmed by 0 bases and the J gene end by 2 bases; junction bases not matched to a gene: 7. There are 17 residues in the CDR3. CDR3 in DNA: TGTGCCAGCAGCGTAGCTGGCCAGACTAGCGGGACCTACGAGCAGTACTTC. It yields the protein CASSVAGQTSGTYEQYF.

The rearrangement joins TRBV6-6 to TRBJ2-1, with D uncertain. The CDR3 runs 12 residues. The V gene's germline CDR1 is MNHNY and CDR2 SVGAGI (reference sequence). V lost 0 bases and J lost 10, with 7 bases in between. CDR3 DNA sequence: TGTGCCAGCAGTTACTCAGGTTGGGAGCAGTTCTTC. Protein product: CASSYSGWEQFF.

This clonotype has only a few counts. The genes are TRBV7-8 and TRBJ2-1; no reliable D call. CDR3 size: 14 residues. Looked up from germline, CDR1 is SGHVS and CDR2 is FQNEAQ. Between the trimmed V and J ends, which lost 1 base and 4 bases, there was a span of 8 bases. The CDR3 DNA reads TGTGCCAGCAGCTTAGGGGTTTTATACAATGAGCAGTTCTTC. It codes for CASSLGVLYNEQFF. Full variable domain (rest looked up from reference TRBV7-8 and TRBJ2-1): GAGVSQSPRYKVAKRGQDVALRCDPISGHVSLFWYQQALGQGPEFLTYFQNEAQLDKSGLPSDRFFAERPEGSVSTLKIQRTQQEDSAVYLCASSLGVLYNEQFFGPGTRLTVL.

V usage is TRBV2 and J usage is TRBJ2-7; the D gene is possibly TRBD1 (5 bases). Trimming took off 6 bases at V and 1 base at J, with 10 bases between the two ends. The germline V gene has CDR1 SNHLY and CDR2 FYNNEI. There are 13 residues in the CDR3. DNA of the CDR3: TGTGCCAGCAGGAGGACACTTTCCTACGAGCAGTACTTC. Translation gives CASRRTLSYEQYF.

The chain joins TRBV29-1 to TRBJ2-2, with TRBD1 matching over 9 bases. This CDR3 has 12 residues. The V segment lost 8 bases and the J segment 6 bases; nucleotides outside the gene matches: 4. The germline V gene has CDR1 SQVTM and CDR2 ANQGSEA. CDR3 loop: CSMGTGPGELFF. DNA of the CDR3: TGCAGCATGGGGACAGGGCCCGGGGAGCTGTTTTTT.